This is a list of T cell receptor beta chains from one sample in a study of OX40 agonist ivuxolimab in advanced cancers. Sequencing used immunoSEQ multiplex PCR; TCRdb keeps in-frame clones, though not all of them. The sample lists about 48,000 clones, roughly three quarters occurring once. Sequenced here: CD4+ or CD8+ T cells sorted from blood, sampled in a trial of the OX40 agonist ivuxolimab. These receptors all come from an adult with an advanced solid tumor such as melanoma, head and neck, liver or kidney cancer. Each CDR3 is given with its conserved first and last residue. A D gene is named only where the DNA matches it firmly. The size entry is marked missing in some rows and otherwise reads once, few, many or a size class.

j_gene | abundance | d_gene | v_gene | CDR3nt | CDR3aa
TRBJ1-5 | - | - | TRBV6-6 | TGTGCCAGCAGTTTAGAAGGAAGGCAGCCCCAGCATTTT | CASSLEGRQPQHF
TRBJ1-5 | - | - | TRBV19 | TGTGCCAGTAGTGCTGGGACATCTGTGGATGGCAATCAGCCCCAGCATTTT | CASSAGTSVDGNQPQHF
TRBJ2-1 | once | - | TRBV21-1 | TGTGCCAGCAGCAAAGAAGAGGGACGAAGGAAAGAGCAGTTCTTC | CASSKEEGRRKEQFF
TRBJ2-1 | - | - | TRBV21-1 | TGTGCCAGCAGCAAAGCAGGGACAGGTTCCCATGAGCAGTTCTTC | CASSKAGTGSHEQFF
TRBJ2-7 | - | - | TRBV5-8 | TGTGCCAGCAGCATAGAGTCCTACGAGCAGTACTTC | CASSIESYEQYF
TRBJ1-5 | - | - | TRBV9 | TGTGCCAGCAGCATCTTATATGCAGGGTGGAGCAATCAGCCCCAGCATTTT | CASSILYAGWSNQPQHF
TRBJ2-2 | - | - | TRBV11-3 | TGTGCCAGCAGCTTTAGGCACGGGGAGCTGTTTTTT | CASSFRHGELFF
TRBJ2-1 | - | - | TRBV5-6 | TGTGCCAGCAGCTTGATGATCGACAATGAGCAGTTCTTC | CASSLMIDNEQFF
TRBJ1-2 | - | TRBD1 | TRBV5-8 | TGTGCCAGCAGCCGATACTTGAGGATTGGACAGGCCCTCGATGGCTACACCTTC | CASSRYLRIGQALDGYTF
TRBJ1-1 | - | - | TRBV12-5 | TGTGCTAGTGGTTTCGACGCGAACACTGAAGCTTTCTTT | CASGFDANTEAFF
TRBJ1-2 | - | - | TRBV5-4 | TGTGCCAGCAGCTTGGGGGCCAGCAAAGGGACCTATGGCTACACCTTC | CASSLGASKGTYGYTF
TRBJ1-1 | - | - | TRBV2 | TGTGCCAGCAGTACAATAAGGGAGGGCGGGACTGAAGCTTTCTTT | CASSTIREGGTEAFF
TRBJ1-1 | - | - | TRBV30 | TGTGCCTGGCGGGGGGGATTTAACACTGAAGCTTTCTTT | CAWRGGFNTEAFF
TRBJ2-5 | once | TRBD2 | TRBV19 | TGTGCCAGTAGTATGGGACTAGCGGGAGGAGGGTTAGAGACCCAGTACTTC | CASSMGLAGGGLETQYF
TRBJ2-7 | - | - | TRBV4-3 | TGCGCCAGCAGCCAAGATCAAGGAGGGTCCTACGAGCAGTACTTC | CASSQDQGGSYEQYF
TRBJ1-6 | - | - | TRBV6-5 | TGTGCCAGCAGTTCTCACGGATCACCCCTCCACTTT | CASSSHGSPLHF
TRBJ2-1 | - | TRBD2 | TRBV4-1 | TGCGCCAGCAGCCACTTAGCGGGGTCCTACAATGAGCAGTTCTTC | CASSHLAGSYNEQFF
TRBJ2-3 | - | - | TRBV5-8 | TGTGCCAGCAGCTTACAGGACACAGATACGCAGTATTTT | CASSLQDTDTQYF
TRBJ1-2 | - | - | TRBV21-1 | TGTGCCAGCAGCAAAGTTAGTGGGAACCCGCACTATGGCTACACCTTC | CASSKVSGNPHYGYTF
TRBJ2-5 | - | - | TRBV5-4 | TGTGCCAGCAGCTCCCAGACAGGTTCCCGAGAGACCCAGTACTTC | CASSSQTGSRETQYF
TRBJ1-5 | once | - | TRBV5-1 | TGCGCCAGCAGCCCCGATTCGCCGAATCAGCCCCAGCATTTT | CASSPDSPNQPQHF
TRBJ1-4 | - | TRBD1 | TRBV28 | TGTGCCAGCAGTTCTCCGGGACAGCCGAATGAAAAATTGTTTTTT | CASSSPGQPNEKLFF
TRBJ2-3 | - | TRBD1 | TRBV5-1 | TGCGCCAGCAGCTCTTACCGGGACAGGGGGACCTATAGCACAGATACGCAGTATTTT | CASSSYRDRGTYSTDTQYF
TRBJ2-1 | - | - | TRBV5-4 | TGTGCCAGCAGCTTGGGAAGGACTCTCGGTCCCGAGCAGTTCTTC | CASSLGRTLGPEQFF
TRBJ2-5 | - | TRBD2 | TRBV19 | TGTGCCAGTACCCCCGGGACTAGAAAAGGAGAGACCCAGTACTTC | CASTPGTRKGETQYF
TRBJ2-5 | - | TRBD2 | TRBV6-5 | TGTGCCAGCAGTTTGTGGCGGGAGGGCCAAGAGACCCAGTACTTC | CASSLWREGQETQYF
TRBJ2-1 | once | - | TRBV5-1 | TGCGCCAGCAGCCCAGAGCGGGTAGGTTACAATGAGCAGTTCTTC | CASSPERVGYNEQFF
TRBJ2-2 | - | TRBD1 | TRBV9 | TGTGCCAGCAGCCCCCTCAACTCGGGACAGGCGAACACCGGGGAGCTGTTTTTT | CASSPLNSGQANTGELFF
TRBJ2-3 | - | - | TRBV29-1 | TGCAGCGTTTATGTGCTTGAGGGAGATACGCAGTATTTT | CSVYVLEGDTQYF
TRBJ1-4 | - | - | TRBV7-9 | TGTGCCAGCAGCTTAGAACGGGCAACTAATGAAAAACTGTTTTTT | CASSLERATNEKLFF
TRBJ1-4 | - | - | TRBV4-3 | TGCGCCAGCAGCCGGGACCGAAATGAAAAACTGTTTTTT | CASSRDRNEKLFF
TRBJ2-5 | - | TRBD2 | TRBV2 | TGTGCCAGCAAGCGGGGGGCGGGAGAGACCCAGTACTTC | CASKRGAGETQYF
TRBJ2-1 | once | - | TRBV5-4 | TGTGCCAGCAGCTGGGCAGGTGGGGGGGCTGGGATAAGGAATGAGCAGTTCTTC | CASSWAGGGAGIRNEQFF
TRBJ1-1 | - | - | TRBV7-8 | TGTGCCAGCAGCTTAGAGGTGCTAAACACTGAAGCTTTCTTT | CASSLEVLNTEAFF
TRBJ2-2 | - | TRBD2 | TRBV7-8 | TGTGCCAGCAGCTTGGTTATAGCGGGAGGCTATGGGGGCGGGGAGCTGTTTTTT | CASSLVIAGGYGGGELFF
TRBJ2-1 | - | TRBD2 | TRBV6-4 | TGTGCCAGCAGTGACGGGACTAGGAAAGGGGAGCAGTTCTTC | CASSDGTRKGEQFF
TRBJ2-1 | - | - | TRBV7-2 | TGTGCCAGCAGCCACGGCTGGGCCTACAATGAGCAGTTCTTC | CASSHGWAYNEQFF
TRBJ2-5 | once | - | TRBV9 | TGTGCCAGCAGCGTAGGTGTCAGGATGGGGGAGACCCAGTACTTC | CASSVGVRMGETQYF
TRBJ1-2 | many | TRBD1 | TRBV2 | TGTGCCAGCAGTGATTCTACAGGGGCGGGGGTATTTAACTATGGCTACACCTTC | CASSDSTGAGVFNYGYTF
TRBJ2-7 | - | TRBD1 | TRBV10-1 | TGCGCCAGCAGGGGGACAGGGACGAGGACCTACGAGCAGTACTTC | CASRGTGTRTYEQYF
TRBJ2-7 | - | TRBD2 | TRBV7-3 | TGTGCCAGCAGTATTAGCGGGAGGGCTCCCTACGAGCAGTACTTC | CASSISGRAPYEQYF
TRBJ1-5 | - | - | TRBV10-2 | TGCGCCAGCAGGTTTTCGGCGAGCAATCAGCCCCAGCATTTT | CASRFSASNQPQHF
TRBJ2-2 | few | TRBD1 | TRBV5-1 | TGCGCCAGCAGCTTGGCGGGACAGGGGACTGCCGGGGAGCTGTTTTTT | CASSLAGQGTAGELFF
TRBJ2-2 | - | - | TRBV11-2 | TGTGCCAGCAGCTTTGGCATAAACACCGGGGAGCTGTTTTTT | CASSFGINTGELFF
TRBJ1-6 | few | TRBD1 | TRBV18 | TGTGCCAGCTCAGAGACAGGGGGGACTTCACCCCTCCACTTT | CASSETGGTSPLHF
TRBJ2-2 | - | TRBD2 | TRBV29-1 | TGCAGCGCTCGGCGGGGGACGGTCAACACCGGGGAGCTGTTTTTT | CSARRGTVNTGELFF
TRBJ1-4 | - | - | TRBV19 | TGTGCCAGTAGTATAACAGGGATGACTAATGAAAAACTGTTTTTT | CASSITGMTNEKLFF
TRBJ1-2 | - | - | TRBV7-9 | TGTGCCAGCAGCGCCGACCTCAGCAACTATGGCTACACCTTC | CASSADLSNYGYTF